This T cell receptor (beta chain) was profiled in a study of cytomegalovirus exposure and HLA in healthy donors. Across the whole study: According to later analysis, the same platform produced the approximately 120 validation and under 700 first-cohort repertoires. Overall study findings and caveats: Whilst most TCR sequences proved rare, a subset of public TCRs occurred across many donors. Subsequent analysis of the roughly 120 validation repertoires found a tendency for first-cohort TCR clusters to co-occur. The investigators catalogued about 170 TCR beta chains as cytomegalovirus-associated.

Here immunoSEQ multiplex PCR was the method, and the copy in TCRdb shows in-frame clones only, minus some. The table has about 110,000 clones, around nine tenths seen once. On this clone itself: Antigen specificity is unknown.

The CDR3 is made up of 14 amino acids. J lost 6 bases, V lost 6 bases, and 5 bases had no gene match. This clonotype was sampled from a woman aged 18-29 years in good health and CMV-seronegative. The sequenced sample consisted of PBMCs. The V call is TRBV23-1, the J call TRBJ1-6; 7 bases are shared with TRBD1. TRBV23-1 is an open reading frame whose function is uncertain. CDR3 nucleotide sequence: TGCGCCAGCAGCCGGGACAGCGTTAATTCACCCCTCCACTTT. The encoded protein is CASSRDSVNSPLHF.